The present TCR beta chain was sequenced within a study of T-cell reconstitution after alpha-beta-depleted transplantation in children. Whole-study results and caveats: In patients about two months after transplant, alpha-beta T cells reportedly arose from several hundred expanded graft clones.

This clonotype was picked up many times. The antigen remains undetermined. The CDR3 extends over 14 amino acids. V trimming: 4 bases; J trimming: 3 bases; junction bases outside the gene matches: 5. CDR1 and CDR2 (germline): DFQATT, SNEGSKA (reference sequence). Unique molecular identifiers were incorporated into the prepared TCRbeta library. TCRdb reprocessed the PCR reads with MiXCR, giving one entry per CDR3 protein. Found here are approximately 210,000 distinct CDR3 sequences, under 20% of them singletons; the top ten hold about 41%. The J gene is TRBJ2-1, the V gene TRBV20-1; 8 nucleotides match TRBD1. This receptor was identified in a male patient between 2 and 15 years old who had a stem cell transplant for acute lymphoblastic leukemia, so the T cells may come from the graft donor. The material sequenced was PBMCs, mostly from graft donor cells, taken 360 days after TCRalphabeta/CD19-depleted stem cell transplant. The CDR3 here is CSATGTGIYNEQFF. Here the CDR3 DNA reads TGCAGTGCTACCGGGACAGGAATCTACAATGAGCAGTTCTTC.